This T cell receptor beta chain comes out of a study of T cell changes during pregnancy in multiple sclerosis. Germline CDR1 is SGHRS and CDR2 is YFSETQ. CDR3 length: 15 residues. The ends were cut back, 4 bases at V and 7 bases at J, with 15 bases in the middle. Only in-frame clones appear in the TCRdb table, and some are missing; sequencing was by immunoSEQ multiplex PCR. The sample lists roughly 100,000 clones, 90% seen once, with around 0.78% in the top ten. This sample comprised peripheral blood, obtained in the second trimester of pregnancy. The source of this sequence is a female donor in good health, enrolled as a control in a pregnancy study. The J gene is TRBJ1-6, the V gene TRBV5-1; tentative D call: TRBD1 (6 bases). The CDR3 region is CASSPDGRGNSPLHF. CDR3 nucleotide sequence: TGCGCCAGCAGCCCGGACGGGAGGGGGAATTCACCCCTCCACTTT.